The source of this TCR beta chain is a study of identical twins. This clonotype was picked up a small number of times. From the 5' RACE reads, TCRdb called clonotypes with MiXCR, one entry per CDR3 protein. Among hundreds of thousands of distinct CDR3 sequences, less than 25% were seen once, and the ten largest hold around 4.5%. This CDR3 is built from 15 residues. The V gene lost 3 bases and the J gene lost 0 bases, with 10 bases spanning the gap. Germline CDR1 and CDR2: SGHRS and YFSETQ. This sample was also put to use in a study of T cells expressing NK-cell markers.

This TCR derives from a woman younger than 30 in good health. The chain couples TRBV5-1 to TRBJ2-1, with a tentative D call TRBD1 (6 bases). Sequencing was performed on PBMCs. The CDR3 DNA reads as TGCGCCAGCAGCTGGACAGCTAGCTCCTACAATGAGCAGTTCTTC. It yields the protein CASSWTASSYNEQFF.